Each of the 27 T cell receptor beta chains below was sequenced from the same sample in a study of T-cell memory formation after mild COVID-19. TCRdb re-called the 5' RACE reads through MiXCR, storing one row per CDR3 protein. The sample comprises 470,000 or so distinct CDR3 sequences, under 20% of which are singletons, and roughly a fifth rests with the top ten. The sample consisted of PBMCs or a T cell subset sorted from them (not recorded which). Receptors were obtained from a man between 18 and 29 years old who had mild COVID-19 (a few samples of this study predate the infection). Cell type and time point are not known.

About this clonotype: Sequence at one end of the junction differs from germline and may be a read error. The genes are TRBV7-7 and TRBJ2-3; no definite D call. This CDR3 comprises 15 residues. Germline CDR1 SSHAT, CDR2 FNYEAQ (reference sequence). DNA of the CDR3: TGTGCTAGCAGCTTAATTGCGGTCGCACCAGATACGCAGTATTTT. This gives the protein CASSLIAVAPDTQYF.

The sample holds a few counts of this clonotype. CDR3 coding DNA: TGCGCCAGCAGCTCGGGGAGCATGAGTGGCTACACCTTC. Amino acid sequence: CASSSGSMSGYTF. This chain joins TRBV5-1 and TRBJ1-2, with D unclear. The CDR3 runs 13 residues. V lost 3 bases, J lost 7 bases, and 13 bases lay in between. In germline, CDR1 is SGHRS, CDR2 YFSETQ.

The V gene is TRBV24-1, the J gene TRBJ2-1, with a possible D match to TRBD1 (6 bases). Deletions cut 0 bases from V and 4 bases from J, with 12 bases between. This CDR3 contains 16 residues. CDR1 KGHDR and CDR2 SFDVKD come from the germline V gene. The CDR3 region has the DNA TGTGCCACCAGTGATTTGACAGGGTCCGGATACAATGAGCAGTTCTTC. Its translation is CATSDLTGSGYNEQFF.

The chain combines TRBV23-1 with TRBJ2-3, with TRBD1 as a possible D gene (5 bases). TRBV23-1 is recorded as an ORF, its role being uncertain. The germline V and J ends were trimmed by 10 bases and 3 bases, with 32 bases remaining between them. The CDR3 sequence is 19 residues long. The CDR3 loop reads CAINLMGNRSPLGTDTQYF. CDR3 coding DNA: TGCGCCATCAACTTAATGGGAAACAGGAGCCCTCTGGGGACAGATACGCAGTATTTT.

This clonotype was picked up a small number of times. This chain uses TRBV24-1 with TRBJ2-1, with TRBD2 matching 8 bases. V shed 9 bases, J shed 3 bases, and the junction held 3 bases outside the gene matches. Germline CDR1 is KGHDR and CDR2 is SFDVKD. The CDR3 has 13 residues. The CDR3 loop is CATGGLVYNEQFF. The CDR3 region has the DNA TGTGCCACCGGGGGACTAGTCTACAATGAGCAGTTCTTC.

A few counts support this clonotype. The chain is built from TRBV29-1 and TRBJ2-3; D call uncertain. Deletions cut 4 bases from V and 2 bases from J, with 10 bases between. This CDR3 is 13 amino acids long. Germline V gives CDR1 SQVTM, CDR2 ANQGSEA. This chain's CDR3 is CSVVTGSTDTQYF. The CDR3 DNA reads TGCAGCGTTGTCACGGGTTCCACAGATACGCAGTATTTT.

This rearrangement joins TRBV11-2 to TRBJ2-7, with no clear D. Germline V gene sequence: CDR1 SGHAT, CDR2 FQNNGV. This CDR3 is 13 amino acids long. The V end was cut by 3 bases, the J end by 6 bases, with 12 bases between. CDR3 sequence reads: CASSFSETGEQYV. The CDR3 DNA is TGTGCCAGCAGCTTCTCGGAGACGGGCGAGCAGTACGTC.

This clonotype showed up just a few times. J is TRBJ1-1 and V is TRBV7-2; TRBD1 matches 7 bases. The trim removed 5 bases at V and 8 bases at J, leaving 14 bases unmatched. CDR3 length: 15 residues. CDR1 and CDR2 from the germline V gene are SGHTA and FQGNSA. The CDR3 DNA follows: TGTGCCAGCAGCGCATTAGGGGGCAGGTATATCGAAGCTTTCTTT. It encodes CASSALGGRYIEAFF. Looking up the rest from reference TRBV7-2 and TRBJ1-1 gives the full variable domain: GAGVSQSPSNKVTEKGKDVELRCDPISGHTALYWYRQSLGQGLEFLIYFQGNSAPDKSGLPSDRFSAERTGGSVSTLTIQRTQQEDSAVYLCASSALGGRYIEAFFGQGTRLTVV.

CDR3 coding DNA: TGCGCCAGCAGCACAGGGGGACCCGCAACTAATGAAAAACTGTTTTTT. Translation gives CASSTGGPATNEKLFF. This sequence joins TRBV5-1 and TRBJ1-4; TRBD1 aligns across 8 bases. CDR3 length: 16 amino acids. The junction had 5 bases not matched to a gene; V was cut back by 4 bases and J by 0 bases. Germline loops: CDR1 SGHRS, CDR2 YFSETQ.

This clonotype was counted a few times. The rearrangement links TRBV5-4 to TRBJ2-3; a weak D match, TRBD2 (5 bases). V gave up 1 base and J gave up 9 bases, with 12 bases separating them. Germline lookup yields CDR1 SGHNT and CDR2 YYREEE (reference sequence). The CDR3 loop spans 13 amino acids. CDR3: CASSLPGIGTQYF. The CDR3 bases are TGTGCCAGCAGCTTGCCGGGGATTGGGACGCAGTATTTT.

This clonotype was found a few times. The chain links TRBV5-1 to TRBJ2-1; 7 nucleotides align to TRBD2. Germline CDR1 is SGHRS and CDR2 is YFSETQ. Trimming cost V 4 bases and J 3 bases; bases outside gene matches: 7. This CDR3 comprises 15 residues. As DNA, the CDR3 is TGCGCCAGCAGCAAAGGGACTATTTTCTACAATGAGCAGTTCTTC. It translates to CASSKGTIFYNEQFF.

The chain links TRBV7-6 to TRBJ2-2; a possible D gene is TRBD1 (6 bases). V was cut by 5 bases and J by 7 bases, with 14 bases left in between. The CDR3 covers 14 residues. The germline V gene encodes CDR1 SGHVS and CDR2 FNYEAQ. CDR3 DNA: TGTGCCAGCAGCCCAGGGGCCGGGTTCGGGGAGCTGTTTTTT. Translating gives CASSPGAGFGELFF.

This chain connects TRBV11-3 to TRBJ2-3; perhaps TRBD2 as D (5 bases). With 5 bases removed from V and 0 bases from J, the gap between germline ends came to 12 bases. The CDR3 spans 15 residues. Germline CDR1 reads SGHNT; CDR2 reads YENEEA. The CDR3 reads CASSTGLSSTDTQYF. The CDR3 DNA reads TGTGCCAGCAGCACTGGACTGTCTAGCACAGATACGCAGTATTTT.

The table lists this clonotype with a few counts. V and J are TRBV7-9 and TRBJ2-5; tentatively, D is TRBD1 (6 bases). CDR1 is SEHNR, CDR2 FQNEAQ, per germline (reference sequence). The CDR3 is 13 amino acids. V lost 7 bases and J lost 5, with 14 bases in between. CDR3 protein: CASTVRGGETQYF. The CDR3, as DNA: TGTGCCAGCACCGTCAGGGGCGGGGAGACCCAGTACTTC.

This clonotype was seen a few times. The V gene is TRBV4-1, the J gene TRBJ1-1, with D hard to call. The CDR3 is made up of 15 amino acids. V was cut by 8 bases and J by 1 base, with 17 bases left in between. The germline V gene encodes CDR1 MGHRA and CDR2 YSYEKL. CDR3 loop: CASLTPGATNTEAFF. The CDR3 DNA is TGCGCCAGCTTAACACCGGGAGCGACGAACACTGAAGCTTTCTTT.

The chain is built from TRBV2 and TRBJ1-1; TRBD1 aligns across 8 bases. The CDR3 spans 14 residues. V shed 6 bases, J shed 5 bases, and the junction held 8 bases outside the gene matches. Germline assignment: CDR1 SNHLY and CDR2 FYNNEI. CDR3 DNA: TGTGCCAGCAGCTCGACAGGGGCAGCTACTGAAGCTTTCTTT. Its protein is CASSSTGAATEAFF.

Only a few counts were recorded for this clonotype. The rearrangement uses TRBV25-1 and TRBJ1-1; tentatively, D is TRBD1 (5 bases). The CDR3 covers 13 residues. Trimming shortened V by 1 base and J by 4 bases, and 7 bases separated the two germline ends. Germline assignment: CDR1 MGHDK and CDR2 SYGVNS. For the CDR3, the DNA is TGTGCCAGCAGTGAATCCAGGGTCACTGAAGCTTTCTTT. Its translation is CASSESRVTEAFF.

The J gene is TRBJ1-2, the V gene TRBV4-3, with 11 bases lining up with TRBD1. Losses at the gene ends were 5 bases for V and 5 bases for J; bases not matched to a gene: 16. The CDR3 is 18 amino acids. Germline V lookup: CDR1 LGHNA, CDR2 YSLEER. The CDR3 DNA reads TGCGCCAGCAGCTGGGACCGGGACAGGGGGTACGGATGGTATGGCTACACCTTC. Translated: CASSWDRDRGYGWYGYTF.

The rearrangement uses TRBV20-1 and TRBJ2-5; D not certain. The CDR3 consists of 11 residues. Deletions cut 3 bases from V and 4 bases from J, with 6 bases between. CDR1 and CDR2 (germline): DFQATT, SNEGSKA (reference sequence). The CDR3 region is CSASPAETQYF. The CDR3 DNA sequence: TGCAGTGCTAGTCCGGCAGAGACCCAGTACTTC.

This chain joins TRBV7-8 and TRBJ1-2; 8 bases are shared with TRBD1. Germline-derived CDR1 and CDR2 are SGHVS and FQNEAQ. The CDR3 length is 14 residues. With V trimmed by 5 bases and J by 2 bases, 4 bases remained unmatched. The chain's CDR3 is CASSTNRGNYGYTF. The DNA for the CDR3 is TGTGCCAGCAGCACTAACAGGGGGAACTATGGCTACACCTTC.

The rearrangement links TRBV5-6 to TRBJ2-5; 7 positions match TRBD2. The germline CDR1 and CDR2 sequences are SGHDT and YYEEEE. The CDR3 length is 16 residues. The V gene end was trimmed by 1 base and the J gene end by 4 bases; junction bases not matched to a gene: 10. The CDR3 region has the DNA TGTGCCAGCAGCTTGCGGCCGGGGGGAACTGGAGAGACCCAGTACTTC. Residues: CASSLRPGGTGETQYF. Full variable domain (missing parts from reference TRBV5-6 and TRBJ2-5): DAGVTQSPTHLIKTRGQQVTLRCSPKSGHDTVSWYQQALGQGPQFIFQYYEEEERQRGNFPDRFSGHQFPNYSSELNVNALLLGDSALYLCASSLRPGGTGETQYFGPGTRLLVL.

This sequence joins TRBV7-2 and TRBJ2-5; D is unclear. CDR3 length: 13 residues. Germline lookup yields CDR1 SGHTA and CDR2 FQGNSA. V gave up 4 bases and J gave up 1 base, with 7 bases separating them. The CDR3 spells CASSWGIQETQYF. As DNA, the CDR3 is TGTGCCAGCAGCTGGGGAATCCAAGAGACCCAGTACTTC.

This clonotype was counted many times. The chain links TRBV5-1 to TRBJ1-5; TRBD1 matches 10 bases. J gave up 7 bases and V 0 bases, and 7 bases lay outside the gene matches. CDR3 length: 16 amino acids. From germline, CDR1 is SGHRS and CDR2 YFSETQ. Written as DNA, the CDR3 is TGCGCCAGCAGCTTGGTCCCAGGGACAGGGGACCAGCCCCAGCATTTT. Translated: CASSLVPGTGDQPQHF.

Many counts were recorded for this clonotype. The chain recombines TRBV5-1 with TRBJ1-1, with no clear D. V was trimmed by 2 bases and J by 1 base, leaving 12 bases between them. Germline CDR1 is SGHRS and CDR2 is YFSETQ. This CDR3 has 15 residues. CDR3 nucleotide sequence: TGCGCCAGCAGCTTATCTCCGTTGGGGAACACTGAAGCTTTCTTT. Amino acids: CASSLSPLGNTEAFF.

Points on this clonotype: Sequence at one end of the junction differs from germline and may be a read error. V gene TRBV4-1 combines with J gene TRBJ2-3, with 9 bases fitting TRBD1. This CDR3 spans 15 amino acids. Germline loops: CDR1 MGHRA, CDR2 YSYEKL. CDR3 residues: CDSSTRDRDTDTQYF. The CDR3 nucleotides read TGCGACAGCAGCACCCGGGACAGGGACACAGATACGCAGTATTTT.

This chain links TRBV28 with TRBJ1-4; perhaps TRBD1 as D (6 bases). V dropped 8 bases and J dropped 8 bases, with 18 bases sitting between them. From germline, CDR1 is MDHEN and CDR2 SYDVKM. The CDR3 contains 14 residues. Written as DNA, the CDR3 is TGTGCCAGCCTCCGCGGGGGCATATCGGAAAAACTGTTTTTT. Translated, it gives CASLRGGISEKLFF.

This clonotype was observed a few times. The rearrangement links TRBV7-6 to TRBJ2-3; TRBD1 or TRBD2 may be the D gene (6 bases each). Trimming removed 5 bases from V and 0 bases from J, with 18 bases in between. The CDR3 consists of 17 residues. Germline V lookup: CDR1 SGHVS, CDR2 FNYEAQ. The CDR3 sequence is CASSPIGGGASTDTQYF. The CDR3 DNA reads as TGTGCCAGCAGCCCTATCGGGGGCGGGGCAAGCACAGATACGCAGTATTTT.